This T cell receptor (beta chain) originates from a study of OX40 agonist ivuxolimab in advanced cancers. Turning to the overall study: The costimulatory receptor OX40 (CD134) was targeted by ivuxolimab, a fully human IgG2 agonistic monoclonal antibody. Among the roughly 52 dose-escalation patients, about 19 had hepatocellular carcinoma, roughly 15 melanoma, 9 renal cell carcinoma and 9 head and neck cancer. Intravenous ivuxolimab was administered to patients every 2 weeks at six dose levels: 0.01, 0.1, 0.3, 1.5, 3 and 10 mg/kg. A male proportion of roughly 80% and a mean age of approximately 60 years, ranging from roughly 23 to 79, were recorded for the dose-escalation cohort. Peripheral TCRbeta sequencing was intended to test whether TCR sequence diversity was altered and clonal T-cell expansion was caused by ivuxolimab. The paper covers the monotherapy dose-escalation part of the phase I ivuxolimab trial, which included N of about 50 patients. Prior anti-PD-1, anti-PD-L1 or anti-CTLA-4 therapy was permitted, and 35% to 40% of dose-escalation patients had received checkpoint inhibitors. Partial responses were achieved by three dose-escalation patients, of whom one had hepatocellular carcinoma and two had cutaneous melanoma. What the authors observed across the whole study: After ivuxolimab, more expanded clones were found on average in CD8+ T cells than in CD4+ T cells. In partial responders in the 0.1-3.0 mg/kg groups, normalized peripheral clonal expansion was found to be among the lowest, especially among CD8+ T cells. The antigen specificity of the peripheral T cells that underwent clonal expansion was not determined. Clonal expansion of both CD4+ and CD8+ blood T cells was observed from baseline to week 6 at doses 0.1 to 3.0 mg/kg. Low levels of normalized T-cell clonal expansion were also shown by some nonresponding patients.

To sequence the TCRbeta CDR3 region, genomic DNA was isolated from the sorted cells. The immunoSEQ Assay was used for sequencing of TCRbeta CDR3 regions. TCRdb provides this immuneACCESS table in a form limited to in-frame rearrangements. Some clones are lacking; in checked studies, under half of them reflect an unresolved V gene, and why the rest are absent is not known. This sample comprises fewer than 40,000 clones, just under 75% of them detected only once. The biggest ten clones account for less than 20% of the sample. The V and J ends are trimmed by 3 bases and 5 bases, leaving 10 bases between them. CDR1 LGHNA and CDR2 YNFKEQ were looked up in the germline V gene. The CDR3 goes from the cysteine to the phenylalanine over 13 residues. The read is trimmed to its CDR3 DNA, 39 bases read in frame from base 1. The trial excluded patients who had a history of autoimmune disease or were on systemic immunosuppression. Peripheral blood for TCR sequencing was collected from all dose cohorts at baseline, on cycle 4 day 1, and on cycle 7 day 1. Samples were obtained from an open-label, multicenter, first-in-human phase I dose-escalation trial of ivuxolimab. The trial enrolled adults with locally advanced or metastatic head and neck squamous cell, hepatocellular, melanoma or renal cell carcinoma. Before TCR sequencing, CD4+ T cells and CD8+ T cells were sorted from peripheral blood as separate populations.

Turning to this clone: Its recognized antigen is unknown. No base-level quality is on record; no much larger clone is a single base apart.

The specimen was CD4+ or CD8+ T cells sorted from blood, collected in a trial of the OX40 agonist ivuxolimab. The chain is assembled from TRBV4-2 and TRBJ2-5; D gene: possibly TRBD2, on 6 matching bases. The clonotype comes from an adult with an advanced solid tumor such as melanoma, head and neck, liver or kidney cancer. For the CDR3, the sequence is CASSQTGGETQYF. The nucleotide sequence is given as TGTGCCAGCAGCCAGACTGGAGGGGAGACCCAGTACTTC.